The 22 T cell receptor beta chains below come from one sample, sequenced in a study of T cell responses to AZD1222 COVID-19 vaccine. This table comes from immunoSEQ multiplex PCR, and its TCRdb copy is limited to in-frame clones, with some not included. The sample contains about 130,000 clones, roughly 92% of which appear only once. Source: peripheral blood, taken on day 0 of AZD1222 vaccination. The source of these receptors is an adult in good health.

The chain couples TRBV12-5 to TRBJ1-2; 7 bases agree with TRBD1. J lost 4 bases, V lost 2 bases, and 4 bases had no gene match. Germline V gene lookup returns CDR1 LGHNT and CDR2 FRNRAP. The CDR3 spans 14 residues. The CDR3, as DNA: TGTGCTAGTGGTTTGCCCAGGGGGAGCTATGGCTACACCTTC. It is translated as CASGLPRGSYGYTF.

The V call is TRBV15, the J call TRBJ1-5; a possible D gene is TRBD1 (5 bases). Germline loops: CDR1 LNHNV, CDR2 YYDKDF (reference sequence). This CDR3 spans 15 amino acids. The ends were cut back, 0 bases at V and 7 bases at J, with 13 bases in the middle. The CDR3 loop reads CATSRDRGREQPQHF. Written as DNA, the CDR3 is TGTGCCACCAGCAGAGATCGGGGCAGGGAGCAGCCCCAGCATTTT.

The gene calls are TRBV29-1 and TRBJ1-1; D gene unclear. Trimming removed 6 bases from V and 2 bases from J, with 16 bases in between. CDR3 length: 14 amino acids. The germline CDR1 and CDR2 sequences are SQVTM and ANQGSEA. CDR3 in DNA: TGCAGCGTAAGGCCAGTTCTTAGAAACACTGAAGCTTTCTTT. It specifies CSVRPVLRNTEAFF.

The V and J genes are TRBV10-2 and TRBJ1-2, with no clear D. Germline-derived CDR1 and CDR2 are WSHSY and SAAADI. The CDR3 has 14 amino acids. V lost 3 bases and J 3 bases, leaving 11 bases between the germline ends. The CDR3, as DNA: TGCGCCAGCAGTGAAAGTTTCTCAGACTATGGCTACACCTTC. Protein sequence: CASSESFSDYGYTF.

This clone was observed once. J is TRBJ2-2 and V is TRBV18; weak D call: TRBD1 (5 bases). The CDR3 spans 17 residues. The germline V and J ends were trimmed by 1 base and 0 bases, with 12 bases remaining between them. Germline CDR1 reads KGHSH; CDR2 reads LQKENI. The CDR3 DNA sequence: TGTGCCAGCTCACCACAAGGGGCCATTGCGAACACCGGGGAGCTGTTTTTT. This translates into CASSPQGAIANTGELFF.

The chain joins TRBV18 to TRBJ2-7, with D possibly matching TRBD1 (7 bases). V gave up 5 bases and J gave up 6 bases, with 14 bases separating them. The V gene's germline CDR1 is KGHSH and CDR2 LQKENI. This CDR3 region has 13 residues. DNA of the CDR3: TGTGCCAGCTCAGCCCAGGGGGGAGGCGAGCAGTACTTC. It is translated as CASSAQGGGEQYF.

The chain uses TRBV6-5 and TRBJ1-6; TRBD1 is a possible D gene (6 bases). Germline V gene lookup returns CDR1 MNHEY and CDR2 SVGAGI. Trimming pared 6 bases from V and 13 bases from J, leaving 22 bases between. This CDR3 is built from 15 residues. This CDR3 reads CASRVLGTSLGPLHF. CDR3 coding DNA: TGTGCCAGCAGGGTTCTGGGGACATCTCTTGGGCCCCTCCACTTT.

The J gene is TRBJ1-2, the V gene TRBV2, with TRBD1 as a possible D gene (6 bases). Germline V gene lookup returns CDR1 SNHLY and CDR2 FYNNEI. Trimming pared 6 bases from V and 4 bases from J, leaving 15 bases between. The CDR3 length is 14 residues. The CDR3 loop is CASSEPGASYGYTF. CDR3 bases: TGTGCCAGCAGCGAGCCGGGGGCGAGCTATGGCTACACCTTC. Supplemented by reference TRBV2 and TRBJ1-2, the full variable domain reads EPEVTQTPSHQVTQMGQEVILRCVPISNHLYFYWYRQILGQKVEFLVSFYNNEISEKSEIFDDQFSVERPDGSNFTLKIRSTKLEDSAMYFCASSEPGASYGYTFGSGTRLTVV.

The chain recombines TRBV9 with TRBJ1-5, with D maybe TRBD1 (5 bases). The V end was cut by 3 bases, the J end by 4 bases, with 11 bases between. This CDR3 spans 14 amino acids. Looked up from germline, CDR1 is SGDLS and CDR2 is YYNGEE. CDR3 sequence (DNA): TGTGCCAGCAGCGCTACAGAGGGGAATCAGCCCCAGCATTTT. This codes for CASSATEGNQPQHF.

V usage is TRBV7-2 and J usage is TRBJ2-5, with a tentative D call TRBD2 (6 bases). Trimming stripped 3 bases from V and 2 bases from J, with 16 bases between. The germline gives CDR1 SGHTA, CDR2 FQGNSA. This CDR3 contains 16 residues. The CDR3 bases are TGTGCCAGCAGCTTTGCCTCCGGGAGAGGGCAAGAGACCCAGTACTTC. This codes for CASSFASGRGQETQYF.

The chain links TRBV7-9 to TRBJ2-1; D possibly corresponds to TRBD2 (6 bases). This CDR3 is 15 amino acids long. The V end was cut by 1 base, the J end by 0 bases, with 7 bases between. In germline, CDR1 is SEHNR, CDR2 FQNEAQ (reference sequence). The CDR3 nucleotides are TGTGCCAGCAGCTTAGGGGAGGCCTCCTACAATGAGCAGTTCTTC. Its protein product is CASSLGEASYNEQFF.

The gene calls are TRBV10-3 and TRBJ1-2; 8 nucleotides match TRBD1. This CDR3 has 12 residues. The germline gives CDR1 ENHRY, CDR2 SYGVKD. Trimming took 2 bases from V and 14 from J; bases not matched to a gene: 7. CDR3 bases: TGTGCCATCAGTGAGGCCGACAGGGGCGGAACCTTC. Its protein product is CAISEADRGGTF.

The J gene is TRBJ1-2, the V gene TRBV6-5, with 7 bases matching TRBD1. V lost 6 bases, J lost 8 bases, and 12 bases stayed unmatched. CDR1 and CDR2 (germline): MNHEY, SVGAGI. The CDR3 contains 14 residues. CDR3 sequence: CASSIGTAFHGYTF. The CDR3 DNA is TGTGCCAGCAGCATAGGGACAGCCTTCCACGGCTACACCTTC.

The chain links TRBV6-1 to TRBJ1-1; no definite D call. V lost 1 base and J lost 3, with 12 bases in between. The CDR3 totals 15 residues. CDR1 and CDR2 from the germline V gene are MNHNS and SASEGT. CDR3 sequence (DNA): TGTGCCAGCAGTGAAGTGGAAGGGAGGGACACTGAAGCTTTCTTT. Its protein is CASSEVEGRDTEAFF.

This sequence joins TRBV12-3 or TRBV12-4 and TRBJ1-5; D gene uncertain. The V end lost 3 bases, the J end lost 6 bases, and 9 bases lay between the germline ends. This CDR3 region has 13 residues. CDR3 sequence reads: CASSFSVGQPQHF. The CDR3 nucleotides read TGTGCCAGCAGTTTCTCCGTTGGTCAGCCCCAGCATTTT.

CDR3 DNA: TGTGCCAGCACCCCCCCGGCGGAGAACTCTGGAAACACCATATATTTT. As protein: CASTPPAENSGNTIYF. This chain uses TRBV3-1 (or the pseudogene TRBV3-2) with TRBJ1-3; no clear D. V lost 7 bases and J lost 0, with 16 bases in between. The CDR3 runs 16 residues. CDR1 and CDR2 from the germline V gene are LGHDT and YNNKEL (reference sequence).

This rearrangement joins TRBV6-5 to TRBJ2-7; no reliable D call. Germline V gives CDR1 MNHEY, CDR2 SVGAGI. Trimming removed 6 bases from V and 0 bases from J, with 12 bases in between. The CDR3 has 14 residues. The CDR3 bases are TGTGCCAGCAGCTATCAGGCGGCCTCCTACGAGCAGTACTTC. Translating gives CASSYQAASYEQYF.

In its sample, this clone was seen once. The chain recombines TRBV6-5 with TRBJ2-5, with 7 bases lining up with TRBD2. Germline CDR1 is MNHEY and CDR2 is SVGAGI. Unmatched junction bases numbered 13, after V lost 8 bases and J lost 4 bases. The CDR3 runs to 15 residues. The CDR3 here is CASALIAGRGETQYF. CDR3 nucleotides: TGTGCCAGCGCCTTGATAGCGGGTAGGGGAGAGACCCAGTACTTC.

The CDR3: CASSQRQPGQGATGELFF. DNA of the CDR3: TGCGCCAGCAGCCAACGTCAACCGGGACAGGGGGCAACCGGGGAGCTGTTTTTT. The J gene is TRBJ2-2, the V gene TRBV4-1, with 12 bases that match TRBD1. The CDR3 spans 18 residues. J was trimmed by 5 bases and V by 2 bases; bases with no gene match: 9. Looked up from germline, CDR1 is MGHRA and CDR2 is YSYEKL.

The chain joins TRBV12-3 or TRBV12-4 to TRBJ1-5; a weak D match, TRBD1 (5 bases). Trimming took 6 bases from V and 15 from J, leaving 18 bases between them. This CDR3 region has 12 residues. CDR3 loop: CASSRTRGSGHF. In DNA, the CDR3 is TGTGCCAGCAGCCGTACTCGGGGGAGTGGGCATTTT.

Only a few counts were recorded for this clone. The chain couples TRBV7-2 to TRBJ1-2; D gene unclear. This CDR3 is 13 amino acids long. Trimming stripped 4 bases from V and 8 bases from J, with 14 bases between. Germline V lookup: CDR1 SGHTA, CDR2 FQGNSA. The CDR3 sequence is CASSSVPNDGYTF. CDR3 DNA sequence: TGTGCCAGCAGCTCAGTCCCGAACGACGGCTACACCTTC.

The chain is built from TRBV11-2 and TRBJ2-7; D gene unclear. The CDR3 has 14 amino acids. CDR1 SGHAT and CDR2 FQNNGV come from the germline V gene. With 1 base removed from V and 0 bases from J, the gap between germline ends came to 7 bases. The chain's CDR3 is CASSLATVSYEQYF. The CDR3 bases are TGTGCCAGCAGCTTAGCAACGGTCTCCTACGAGCAGTACTTC.